The 25 T cell receptor beta chains in this list originate from one sample, sequenced in a study of T cell changes during pregnancy in multiple sclerosis. Only in-frame clones appear in the TCRdb table, and some are missing; sequencing was by immunoSEQ multiplex PCR. The table includes nearly 60,000 clones, under 95% detected once. The sample was CD4+ T cells from peripheral blood mononuclear cells, taken after pregnancy. The receptors shown here come from a female donor in good health, enrolled as a control in a pregnancy study.

The chain couples TRBV5-4 to TRBJ2-5; D may be TRBD2 (5 bases). V gave up 1 base and J gave up 5 bases, with 12 bases separating them. The CDR3 is 14 amino acids. CDR1 and CDR2 from the germline V gene are SGHNT and YYREEE (reference sequence). CDR3 in amino acids: CASSLTSNGETQYF. Here the CDR3 DNA reads TGTGCCAGCAGCTTGACTAGTAATGGGGAGACCCAGTACTTC.

This sequence joins TRBV27 and TRBJ1-1; the D gene is possibly TRBD1 (5 bases). The germline V gene has CDR1 MNHEY and CDR2 SMNVEV (reference sequence). This CDR3 comprises 13 residues. Trimming pared 2 bases from V and 3 bases from J, leaving 7 bases between. CDR3 sequence: CASSLRGDTEAFF. CDR3 bases: TGTGCCAGCAGTTTACGGGGGGACACTGAAGCTTTCTTT.

This chain uses TRBV2 with TRBJ1-1; 9 bases line up with TRBD1. The CDR3 length is 15 residues. V lost 5 bases to trimming and J lost 5 bases; unmatched junction nucleotides: 9. From germline, CDR1 is SNHLY and CDR2 FYNNEI. The CDR3 nucleotides are TGTGCCAGCAGTTTTCCGGGACAGGGTAGGACTGAAGCTTTCTTT. Its translation is CASSFPGQGRTEAFF.

This chain uses TRBV5-5 with TRBJ2-7; D remains ambiguous. V lost 3 bases and J lost 0, with 16 bases in between. The CDR3 spans 16 residues. Germline loops: CDR1 SGHKS, CDR2 YYEKEE (reference sequence). CDR3 sequence: CASSSRLGEASYEQYF. As DNA, the CDR3 is TGTGCCAGCAGCTCCCGACTCGGCGAAGCCTCCTACGAGCAGTACTTC.

The gene calls are TRBV18 and TRBJ2-2, with 11 bases identical to TRBD2. Germline V CDR1 and CDR2: KGHSH, LQKENI. With V trimmed by 4 bases and J by 5 bases, 6 bases remained unmatched. There are 16 residues in the CDR3. The CDR3 sequence is CASSQLAGAWTGELFF. DNA of the CDR3: TGTGCCAGCTCACAACTAGCGGGGGCCTGGACCGGGGAGCTGTTTTTT.

The J gene is TRBJ2-2, the V gene TRBV7-2, with 7 bases matching TRBD2. Germline CDR1 and CDR2: SGHTA and FQGNSA. V dropped 3 bases and J dropped 5; count of bases not matched to a gene: 9. This CDR3 comprises 16 residues. The CDR3 region is CASSLYSGGGTGELFF. The CDR3 coding sequence is TGTGCCAGCAGCTTGTACTCCGGGGGAGGGACCGGGGAGCTGTTTTTT.

A single count supports this clone. The CDR3 nucleotides read TGTGCCAGCAGCCCCGGGGGGGCTGAGGGGTATGGCTACACCTTC. Protein product: CASSPGGAEGYGYTF. V usage is TRBV7-3 and J usage is TRBJ1-2, with a tentative D call TRBD1 (6 bases). Germline assignment: CDR1 SGHTA and CDR2 FQGTGA. With 5 bases removed from V and 5 bases from J, the gap between germline ends came to 18 bases. The CDR3 extends over 15 amino acids.

The chain couples TRBV12-5 to TRBJ1-2; D uncertain. This CDR3 has 11 amino acids. The germline CDR1 and CDR2 sequences are LGHNT and FRNRAP. Trimming pared 5 bases from V and 7 bases from J, leaving 8 bases between. The CDR3 loop reads CASGLNGGYTF. For the CDR3, the DNA is TGTGCTAGTGGTCTAAACGGTGGCTACACCTTC.

The chain uses TRBV19 and TRBJ2-6; possible D gene TRBD2, 7 bases. The germline V gene has CDR1 LNHDA and CDR2 SQIVND (reference sequence). The V gene lost 3 bases and the J gene lost 6 bases, with 12 bases spanning the gap. There are 15 residues in the CDR3. CDR3 nucleotide sequence: TGTGCCAGTAGTATGGGGGGGCTGAAGGCCAACGTCCTGACTTTC. Residues: CASSMGGLKANVLTF.

This clone was seen once. The J gene is TRBJ1-4, the V gene TRBV6-6; possible D gene TRBD1, 6 bases. Trimming removed 0 bases from V and 7 bases from J, with 12 bases in between. The length of the CDR3 is 15 residues. Per germline, CDR1 MNHNY and CDR2 SVGAGI (reference sequence). This CDR3 reads CASSYSGGGSEKLFF. As DNA, the CDR3 is TGTGCCAGCAGTTACTCGGGGGGCGGGAGTGAAAAACTGTTTTTT.

This clone was found a few times. The gene calls are TRBV6-5 and TRBJ1-3; D gene uncertain. Looked up from germline, CDR1 is MNHEY and CDR2 is SVGAGI. This CDR3 comprises 16 residues. V lost 2 bases, J lost 0 bases, and 11 bases lay in between. The CDR3 here is CASSYEGGYSGNTIYF. The CDR3 bases are TGTGCCAGCAGTTACGAAGGCGGGTACTCTGGAAACACCATATATTTT.

The chain combines TRBV5-1 with TRBJ1-2; no clear D. Trimming stripped 0 bases from V and 2 bases from J, with 5 bases between. CDR3 length equals 13 residues. Germline V gene data show CDR1 as SGHRS and CDR2 as YFSETQ. In DNA form, the CDR3 reads TGCGCCAGCAGCTTGGGGCAGAACTATGGCTACACCTTC. Its protein is CASSLGQNYGYTF. Full variable domain (remainder filled in from reference TRBV5-1 and TRBJ1-2): KAGVTQTPRYLIKTRGQQVTLSCSPISGHRSVSWYQQTPGQGLQFLFEYFSETQRNKGNFPGRFSGRQFSNSRSEMNVSTLELGDSALYLCASSLGQNYGYTFGSGTRLTVV.

This clone was seen just once. The chain combines TRBV11-2 with TRBJ2-6, with D maybe TRBD2 (5 bases). Trimming shortened V by 8 bases and J by 3 bases, and 11 bases separated the two germline ends. CDR3 length: 14 amino acids. CDR1 is SGHAT and CDR2 is FQNNGV in the germline V gene. CDR3 loop: CASETGVGANVLTF. The CDR3 DNA reads TGTGCCAGCGAAACCGGGGTTGGGGCCAACGTCCTGACTTTC.

V gene TRBV5-1 combines with J gene TRBJ2-5, with 8 bases that match TRBD1. From germline, CDR1 is SGHRS and CDR2 YFSETQ. J gave up 4 bases and V 0 bases, and 5 bases lay outside the gene matches. The CDR3 covers 15 residues. The CDR3 loop is CASSLGDRRAETQYF. CDR3 nucleotide sequence: TGCGCCAGCAGCTTGGGGGACAGGAGGGCAGAGACCCAGTACTTC.

This rearrangement joins TRBV6-1 to TRBJ1-2; perhaps TRBD1 as D (6 bases). Germline CDR1 reads MNHNS; CDR2 reads SASEGT. The V gene lost 3 bases and the J gene lost 8 bases, with 13 bases spanning the gap. This CDR3 has 13 residues. The CDR3 loop is CASSEVRDNGYTF. The CDR3 bases are TGTGCCAGCAGTGAGGTTAGGGACAACGGCTACACCTTC.

The chain is built from TRBV7-9 and TRBJ2-3; maybe TRBD1 (5 bases). CDR1 is SEHNR and CDR2 is FQNEAQ in the germline V gene (reference sequence). The CDR3 totals 15 residues. V shed 2 bases and J shed 0 bases, with 9 bases lying between them. CDR3 residues: CASSLLAGSTDTQYF. The CDR3 bases are TGTGCCAGCAGCTTATTAGCAGGGAGCACAGATACGCAGTATTTT.

The rearrangement joins TRBV4-3 to TRBJ2-7; D gene uncertain. With 6 bases removed from V and 7 bases from J, the gap between germline ends came to 7 bases. The CDR3 has 10 amino acids. Germline V gene data show CDR1 as LGHNA and CDR2 as YSLEER. The DNA of the CDR3 is TGCGCCAGCAGTGACACTGAGCAGTACTTC. Protein product: CASSDTEQYF.

The genes are TRBV7-9 and TRBJ1-1; TRBD1 matches at 8 bases. Germline-derived CDR1 and CDR2 are SEHNR and FQNEAQ (reference sequence). Trimming removed 2 bases from V and 5 bases from J; junction bases left unmatched: 7. The CDR3 is made up of 15 amino acids. The CDR3, as DNA: TGTGCCAGCAGCTTAAGTACAGGGGGTGGGACTGAAGCTTTCTTT. Translation: CASSLSTGGGTEAFF. Full variable domain (remainder filled in from reference TRBV7-9 and TRBJ1-1): DTGVSQNPRHKITKRGQNVTFRCDPISEHNRLYWYRQTLGQGPEFLTYFQNEAQLEKSRLLSDRFSAERPKGSFSTLEIQRTEQGDSAMYLCASSLSTGGGTEAFFGQGTRLTVV.

This chain connects TRBV19 to TRBJ2-1; TRBD2 matches 7 bases. Germline V gene sequence: CDR1 LNHDA, CDR2 SQIVND (reference sequence). There are 15 residues in the CDR3. The V gene end was trimmed by 6 bases and the J gene end by 3 bases; junction bases not matched to a gene: 8. For the CDR3, the DNA is TGTGCCAGTAGGATCGGGACTACGAGCTACAATGAGCAGTTCTTC. As protein: CASRIGTTSYNEQFF. Full variable domain (remainder filled in from reference TRBV19 and TRBJ2-1): DGGITQSPKYLFRKEGQNVTLSCEQNLNHDAMYWYRQDPGQGLRLIYYSQIVNDFQKGDIAEGYSVSREKKESFPLTVTSAQKNPTAFYLCASRIGTTSYNEQFFGPGTRLTVL.

The rearrangement joins TRBV11-3 to TRBJ2-5, with 7 bases aligning to TRBD2. Germline V gives CDR1 SGHNT, CDR2 YENEEA. Unmatched junction bases numbered 8, after V lost 5 bases and J lost 5 bases. This CDR3 region has 14 residues. This CDR3 reads CASSPPGGRETQYF. CDR3 coding DNA: TGTGCCAGCAGCCCGCCCGGGGGGAGGGAGACCCAGTACTTC.

This rearrangement joins TRBV18 to TRBJ2-2; tentatively, D is TRBD1 (5 bases). Germline assignment: CDR1 KGHSH and CDR2 LQKENI. This CDR3 comprises 13 residues. Trimming stripped 3 bases from V and 7 bases from J, with 9 bases between. CDR3 nucleotides: TGTGCCAGCTCACCGACAGAGAGCGGGGAGCTGTTTTTT. It codes for CASSPTESGELFF.

The chain carries TRBV5-5 and TRBJ1-1, with TRBD1 identical over 7 bases. This CDR3 has 16 amino acids. CDR1 is SGHKS, CDR2 YYEKEE, per germline (reference sequence). V shed 0 bases, J shed 5 bases, and the junction held 10 bases outside the gene matches. CDR3 sequence reads: CASSLGWGQGVTEAFF. The CDR3 coding sequence is TGTGCCAGCAGCTTGGGATGGGGCCAGGGGGTGACTGAAGCTTTCTTT.

The gene calls are TRBV27 and TRBJ2-2, with D possibly matching TRBD1 (6 bases). The CDR3 runs to 14 residues. V lost 4 bases to trimming and J lost 6 bases, with 12 bases between them. The germline V gene encodes CDR1 MNHEY and CDR2 SMNVEV (reference sequence). DNA of the CDR3: TGTGCCAGCAGTTCGACAGGATGGGCCGGGGAGCTGTTTTTT. Residues: CASSSTGWAGELFF.

This clone was seen just once. The J gene is TRBJ2-2, the V gene TRBV7-2; tentative D call: TRBD2 (5 bases). V was pared by 7 bases and J by 3 bases, with 15 bases between. Germline lookup yields CDR1 SGHTA and CDR2 FQGNSA. The CDR3 contains 15 residues. Here the CDR3 reads CASTPGLYYTGELFF. The CDR3 DNA is TGTGCCAGCACCCCCGGACTTTACTACACCGGGGAGCTGTTTTTT.

The chain couples TRBV7-2 to TRBJ2-5; D unclear. The ends were cut back, 2 bases at V and 2 bases at J, with 15 bases in the middle. In germline, CDR1 is SGHTA, CDR2 FQGNSA. CDR3 length: 16 residues. CDR3 region: CASSLFRGRLQETQYF. Written as DNA, the CDR3 is TGTGCCAGCAGCTTATTTAGAGGCAGACTGCAAGAGACCCAGTACTTC.